This T cell receptor (beta chain) was captured in a study of cytomegalovirus exposure and HLA in healthy donors. PCR was performed using 60 Vbeta and 13 Jbeta primers. Profiling relied on immunoSEQ multiplex PCR, and the TCRdb table lists in-frame clones only, not all of them. Here the sample spans under 140,000 clones, around four fifths being singletons. Germline CDR1 MNHEY, CDR2 SVGAGI. The V gene lost 7 bases and the J gene lost 0 bases, with 15 bases spanning the gap. The CDR3 consists of 15 residues. The chain recombines TRBV6-5 with TRBJ1-2; the D gene is possibly TRBD1 (6 bases). The TCR sequence derives from an older woman in good health and CMV-seropositive. Sample: PBMCs. This chain's CDR3 is CASNPADRPNYGYTF. The CDR3 DNA reads as TGTGCCAGCAATCCGGCCGACAGGCCTAACTATGGCTACACCTTC.